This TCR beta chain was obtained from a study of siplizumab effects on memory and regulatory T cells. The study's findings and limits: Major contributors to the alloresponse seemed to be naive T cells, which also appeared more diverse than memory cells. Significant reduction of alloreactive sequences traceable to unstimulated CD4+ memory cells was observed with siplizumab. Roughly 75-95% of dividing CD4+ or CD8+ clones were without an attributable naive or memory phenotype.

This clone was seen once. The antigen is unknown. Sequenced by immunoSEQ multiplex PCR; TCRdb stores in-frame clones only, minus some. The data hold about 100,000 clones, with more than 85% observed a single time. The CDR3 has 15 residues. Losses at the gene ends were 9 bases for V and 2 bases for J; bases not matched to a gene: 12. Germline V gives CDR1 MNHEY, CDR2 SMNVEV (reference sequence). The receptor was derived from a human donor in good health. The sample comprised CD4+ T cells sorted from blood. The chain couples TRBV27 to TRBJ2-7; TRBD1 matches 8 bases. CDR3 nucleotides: TGTGCCAGTACCCTTTCCGGGACAGGAGCCTACGAGCAGTACTTC. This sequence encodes CASTLSGTGAYEQYF.